Listed below are T cell receptor beta chains from one sample, sequenced in a study of blood T cell repertoires in COVID-19. Profiling relied on immunoSEQ multiplex PCR, and the TCRdb table lists in-frame clones only, not all of them. Here the sample spans tens of thousands of clones, 65% to 85% being singletons. Sequencing input: peripheral blood. All receptors derive from a man older than 75 with active or convalescent COVID-19. Each CDR3 is given with its conserved first and last residue. A D gene is named only where the DNA matches it firmly. A clone size is listed for some rows: how often the clone was seen (once, few, many), or a class if it is expanded.

TRBD1 | NA | TRBJ1-2 | TRBV7-8 | CASSLGQGYHNYGYTF | TGTGCCAGCAGCTTAGGACAGGGGTACCATAACTATGGCTACACCTTC
NA | NA | TRBJ1-5 | TRBV5-6 | CASSLRQAPYSNQPQHF | TGTGCCAGCAGCTTACGGCAGGCCCCGTATAGCAATCAGCCCCAGCATTTT
NA | NA | TRBJ1-4 | TRBV28 | CASSPPTAANEKLFF | TGTGCCAGCAGTCCTCCGACAGCAGCTAATGAAAAACTGTTTTTT
TRBD1 | NA | TRBJ1-2 | TRBV6-6 | CASSRVGQVYGYTF | TGTGCCAGCAGCCGCGTGGGACAGGTCTATGGCTACACCTTC
NA | NA | TRBJ1-3 | TRBV19 | CADRGGGNTIYF | TGTGCCGATAGGGGGGGTGGAAACACCATATATTTT
TRBD1 | NA | TRBJ1-1 | TRBV6-1 | CASSEFDRVGNTEAFF | TGTGCCAGCAGTGAATTCGACAGGGTCGGGAACACTGAAGCTTTCTTT
TRBD2 | NA | TRBJ2-1 | TRBV11-3 | CASSSGRGTSSYNEQFF | TGTGCCAGCAGTTCAGGGAGGGGAACTAGCTCCTACAATGAGCAGTTCTTC
NA | NA | TRBJ1-3 | TRBV11-2 | CASSQDAWGDTIYF | TGTGCCAGCAGCCAGGACGCCTGGGGGGACACCATATATTTT
TRBD1 | NA | TRBJ1-3 | TRBV29-1 | CSVRQGATGNTIYF | TGCAGCGTTCGACAGGGGGCGACTGGAAACACCATATATTTT
NA | NA | TRBJ1-1 | TRBV10-1 | CASSPLRDTEAFF | TGCGCCAGCAGCCCCTTGAGGGACACTGAAGCTTTCTTT
TRBD2 | NA | TRBJ2-3 | TRBV7-9 | CASSLPTSGGGTQYF | TGTGCCAGCAGCTTACCAACTAGCGGGGGAGGTACGCAGTATTTT
NA | NA | TRBJ2-7 | TRBV27 | CASSFRAPHEQYF | TGTGCCAGCAGTTTTCGAGCCCCTCACGAGCAGTACTTC
TRBD2 | NA | TRBJ2-7 | TRBV24-1 | CATSDSGTSYEQYF | TGTGCCACCAGTGACAGCGGGACCTCCTACGAGCAGTACTTC
NA | NA | TRBJ2-6 | TRBV7-2 | CASSFPRGTGANVLTF | TGTGCCAGCAGCTTTCCCAGGGGCACTGGGGCCAACGTCCTGACTTTC
NA | once | TRBJ1-1 | TRBV7-9 | CASSPARGWSTEAFF | TGTGCCAGCAGCCCTGCGAGGGGGTGGTCGACTGAAGCTTTCTTT
TRBD1 | NA | TRBJ2-1 | TRBV30 | CAWRDRDEQFF | TGTGCCTGGAGAGACAGGGATGAGCAGTTCTTC
TRBD2 | NA | TRBJ2-5 | TRBV7-7 | CASSLGTGGFQETQYF | TGTGCCAGCAGCTTAGGTACCGGGGGGTTCCAAGAGACCCAGTACTTC
TRBD2 | NA | TRBJ2-5 | TRBV5-1 | CASSLGAGGLKTQYF | TGCGCCAGCAGCTTGGGAGCGGGGGGGCTGAAGACCCAGTACTTC
TRBD1 | few | TRBJ1-6 | TRBV3-1/TRBV3-2 | CASSLDLRDRGGPYNSPLHF | TGTGCCAGCAGCCTCGACCTCCGGGACAGGGGTGGCCCTTATAATTCACCCCTCCACTTT
TRBD1 | NA | TRBJ1-3 | TRBV3-1/TRBV3-2 | CASSQGDSRNTIYF | TGTGCCAGCAGCCAAGGGGACAGTCGAAACACCATATATTTT
TRBD2 | NA | TRBJ2-2 | TRBV18 | CASSKTSGGPNTGELFF | TGTGCCAGCTCAAAAACTAGCGGGGGGCCGAACACCGGGGAGCTGTTTTTT
NA | NA | TRBJ1-5 | TRBV2 | CASTQDGGDSNQPQHF | TGTGCCAGCACTCAAGACGGGGGAGATAGCAATCAGCCCCAGCATTTT
TRBD1 | NA | TRBJ1-4 | TRBV5-4 | CASSLSTGVNEKLFF | TGTGCCAGCAGCTTGAGTACAGGGGTGAATGAAAAACTGTTTTTT
NA | NA | TRBJ2-4 | TRBV27 | CASSRAHRGNIQYF | TGTGCCAGCTCACGGGCCCATCGGGGAAACATTCAGTACTTC
TRBD1 | few | TRBJ1-2 | TRBV29-1 | CSVERQGAIDGYTF | TGCAGCGTTGAGCGTCAGGGGGCGATCGACGGCTACACCTTC
TRBD1 | NA | TRBJ1-2 | TRBV5-5 | CASSLALDRVYGYTF | TGTGCCAGCAGCTTGGCTCTGGACAGGGTCTATGGCTACACCTTC
NA | NA | TRBJ1-6 | TRBV6-5 | CASSFVAGSPLHF | TGTGCCAGCAGTTTTGTCGCGGGTTCACCCCTCCACTTT
NA | NA | TRBJ1-5 | TRBV19 | CASWRANQPQHF | TGTGCCAGTTGGAGGGCTAATCAGCCCCAGCATTTT
TRBD1 | NA | TRBJ1-6 | TRBV6-4 | CASSGTGGSSPLHF | TGTGCCAGCAGTGGCACAGGGGGATCTTCACCCCTCCACTTT
NA | NA | TRBJ2-1 | TRBV5-6 | CASSSTGGKAYNEQFF | TGTGCCAGCAGCTCCACCGGGGGAAAGGCCTACAATGAGCAGTTCTTC
NA | NA | TRBJ2-4 | TRBV5-5 | CASSFGLGGKNIQYF | TGTGCCAGCAGCTTTGGTCTGGGAGGCAAAAACATTCAGTACTTC
TRBD1 | few | TRBJ1-2 | TRBV29-1 | CSVTGDGYGYTF | TGCAGCGTGACAGGGGATGGCTATGGCTACACCTTC
NA | NA | TRBJ2-2 | TRBV18 | CASSPRDPGELFF | TGTGCCAGCTCACCCAGGGATCCCGGGGAGCTGTTTTTT
NA | NA | TRBJ2-2 | TRBV5-6 | CASTRDRINTGELFF | TGTGCCAGCACCAGAGACAGGATTAACACCGGGGAGCTGTTTTTT
TRBD1 | once | TRBJ2-7 | TRBV5-1 | CASSLGDSGLAYEQYF | TGCGCCAGCAGCTTGGGGGACAGTGGATTGGCCTACGAGCAGTACTTC
TRBD1 | NA | TRBJ1-5 | TRBV19 | CASSATGSNQPQHF | TGTGCCAGTAGCGCGACAGGGAGCAATCAGCCCCAGCATTTT
TRBD1 | NA | TRBJ2-7 | TRBV18 | CASSPRDRVPYEQYF | TGTGCCAGCTCACCTAGGGACAGGGTCCCCTACGAGCAGTACTTC
NA | NA | TRBJ2-4 | TRBV19 | CASSPGDLAKNIQYF | TGTGCCAGTAGCCCAGGTGATCTAGCCAAAAACATTCAGTACTTC
NA | few | TRBJ2-1 | TRBV7-8 | CASSLDRVLNEQFF | TGTGCCAGCAGCTTAGACAGGGTCCTCAATGAGCAGTTCTTC
TRBD2 | NA | TRBJ2-1 | TRBV4-2 | CASSHGAGANYNEQFF | TGTGCCAGCAGCCACGGAGCGGGGGCCAACTACAATGAGCAGTTCTTC
TRBD1 | NA | TRBJ1-2 | TRBV10-3 | CAISEEWAGGDGYTF | TGTGCCATCAGTGAGGAATGGGCAGGGGGAGATGGCTACACCTTC
NA | NA | TRBJ2-7 | TRBV6-2/TRBV6-3 | CASSAPGQTYEQYF | TGTGCCAGCAGCGCCCCGGGACAAACCTACGAGCAGTACTTC
TRBD1 | NA | TRBJ1-2 | TRBV3-1/TRBV3-2 | CASSQVLVRSFRQGGGYTF | TGTGCCAGCAGCCAAGTTCTGGTGCGATCTTTTCGACAGGGTGGCGGCTACACCTTC
NA | NA | TRBJ1-2 | TRBV5-1 | CASSLFGISDSEGYTF | TGCGCCAGCAGCTTGTTTGGGATTTCGGACAGCGAGGGCTACACCTTC
NA | NA | TRBJ2-2 | TRBV10-3 | CAIGADNTGELFF | TGTGCCATCGGAGCGGATAACACCGGGGAGCTGTTTTTT
NA | NA | TRBJ2-7 | TRBV23-1 | CASSQSSAHRRLEQYF | TGCGCCAGCAGTCAATCGTCGGCCCACCGGAGGCTCGAGCAGTACTTC